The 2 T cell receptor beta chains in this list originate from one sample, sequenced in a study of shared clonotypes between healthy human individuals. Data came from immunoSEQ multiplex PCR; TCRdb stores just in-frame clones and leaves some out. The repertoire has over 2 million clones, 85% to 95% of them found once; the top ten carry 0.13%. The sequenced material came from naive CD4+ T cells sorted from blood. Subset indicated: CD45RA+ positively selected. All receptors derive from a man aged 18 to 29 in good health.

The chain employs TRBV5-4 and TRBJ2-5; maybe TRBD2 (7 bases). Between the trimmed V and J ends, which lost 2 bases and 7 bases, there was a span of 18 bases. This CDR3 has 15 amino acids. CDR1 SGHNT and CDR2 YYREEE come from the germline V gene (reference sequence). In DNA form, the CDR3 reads TGTGCCAGCAGCTTTCCAGGGGAGGGTATGGTGACCCAGTACTTC. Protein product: CASSFPGEGMVTQYF. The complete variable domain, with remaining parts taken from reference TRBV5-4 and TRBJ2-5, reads ETGVTQSPTHLIKTRGQQVTLRCSSQSGHNTVSWYQQALGQGPQFIFQYYREEENGRGNFPPRFSGLQFPNYSSELNVNALELDDSALYLCASSFPGEGMVTQYFGPGTRLLVL.

The CDR3 nucleotides are TGCGCCAGCAGTGCCCCCCTGGACCAGGGTCAAGAGACCCAGTACTTC. Its translation: CASSAPLDQGQETQYF. The V call is TRBV10-2, the J call TRBJ2-5; a weak D match, TRBD1 (5 bases). The CDR3 consists of 16 residues. V lost 4 bases and J 2 bases, leaving 17 bases between the germline ends. Germline assignment: CDR1 WSHSY and CDR2 SAAADI.